This is a list of T cell receptor beta chains from one sample in a study of cytomegalovirus exposure and HLA in healthy donors. Profiled with immunoSEQ multiplex PCR; TCRdb holds only in-frame clones, not every one. Recorded for this sample: some 120,000 clones. The sequencing input was PBMCs. The origin of the receptors is a man in his thirties or forties in good health and CMV-seronegative. Each CDR3 is given with its conserved first and last residue. A D gene is named only where the DNA matches it firmly.

j_call | v_call | d_call | cdr3_nt | cdr3_aa
TRBJ2-5 | TRBV11-2 | TRBD1 | TGTGCCAGCAGCTTATCGGACAGGGCAGAGACCCAGTACTTC | CASSLSDRAETQYF
TRBJ2-3 | TRBV25-1 | NA | TGTGCCAGCAGCGAAGTGCGGCGACGGGGTGCAGATACGCAGTATTTT | CASSEVRRRGADTQYF
TRBJ2-5 | TRBV5-1 | TRBD2 | TGCGCCAGCAGAAGGATTCGGGGGGGGGAGCAAGAGACCCAGTACTTC | CASRRIRGGEQETQYF
TRBJ1-1 | TRBV19 | TRBD1 | TGTGCCAGTACCCTTGGGGGGGACAGGGTGGCTGCTTTCTTT | CASTLGGDRVAAFF
TRBJ1-5 | TRBV18 | NA | TGTGCCAGCTCGCGGACAGACAGCAATCAGCCCCAGCATTTT | CASSRTDSNQPQHF
TRBJ2-1 | TRBV11-2 | TRBD2 | TGTGCCAGCAGCTTCTGGCGGGGGGTGACAGGCAATGAGCAGTTCTTC | CASSFWRGVTGNEQFF
TRBJ2-1 | TRBV4-3 | TRBD2 | TGCGCCAGCAGCCAACATGTGGGACTAGCGGGGTACAATGAGCAGTTCTTC | CASSQHVGLAGYNEQFF
TRBJ2-1 | TRBV11-3 | TRBD2 | TGTGCCAGCAGCCTCCGGACTAGCGGGGGGGCGGACAATGAGCAGTTCTTC | CASSLRTSGGADNEQFF
TRBJ2-5 | TRBV7-3 | NA | TGTGCCAGCAGCTTATATGGGTCGGGGCAAGAGACCCAGTACTTC | CASSLYGSGQETQYF
TRBJ2-7 | TRBV11-2 | NA | TGTGCCAGCAGCTTATTTGGCAGCGGGCAGTACTTC | CASSLFGSGQYF
TRBJ1-2 | TRBV18 | TRBD1 | TGTGCCAGCTCACTTGGACAGGCGAAAGAGGACTATGGCTACACCTTC | CASSLGQAKEDYGYTF
TRBJ1-1 | TRBV7-9 | TRBD1 | TGTGCCAGCAGCCCCGGGACAGGGGGGTCCGCTTTCTTT | CASSPGTGGSAFF
TRBJ1-2 | TRBV4-1 | NA | TGCGCCAGCAGCCAGACGGGGGGCTTGGACTGGAGTGGCGGCTACACCTTC | CASSQTGGLDWSGGYTF
TRBJ2-5 | TRBV5-1 | TRBD2 | TGCGCCAGCAGCTTGGCTGGGCTAGCGGGGGCTTCCCAACAAGAGACCCAGTACTTC | CASSLAGLAGASQQETQYF
TRBJ1-5 | TRBV27 | TRBD1 | TGTGCCAGCAGAGAGGGGGCCCCCAATCAGCCCCAGCATTTT | CASREGAPNQPQHF
TRBJ2-7 | TRBV7-8 | NA | TGTGCCAGCAGCCCGGGTACAGGGACCTACGAGCAGTACTTC | CASSPGTGTYEQYF
TRBJ1-2 | TRBV2 | NA | TGTGCCAGCAGTGGTTTATTGGGTACAGCCGTTCCCTCTAACTATGGCTACACCTTC | CASSGLLGTAVPSNYGYTF
TRBJ1-4 | TRBV2 | NA | TGTGCCAGCAGTGAAAGGAGGCAGGTTGAAAAACTGTTTTTT | CASSERRQVEKLFF
TRBJ2-3 | TRBV11-3 | TRBD1 | TGTGCCAGCAGCCTGGGGACAGGGGGCGTCCCGCTTCCCACAGATACGCAGTATTTT | CASSLGTGGVPLPTDTQYF
TRBJ2-3 | TRBV7-2 | TRBD2 | TGTGCCAGCAGCTTATTGGGGGGGGCAGATACGCAGTATTTT | CASSLLGGADTQYF
TRBJ2-7 | TRBV2 | TRBD2 | TGTGCCAGCAGTGAAAAGGTGTTCCGGGGGGGTGGTAACGAGCAGTACTTC | CASSEKVFRGGGNEQYF
TRBJ1-5 | TRBV18 | TRBD1 | TGTGCCAGCTCACCACCTGGGACAGGGGGCAGTTTGCAGCCCCAGCATTTT | CASSPPGTGGSLQPQHF
TRBJ2-2 | TRBV5-1 | NA | TGCGCCAGCAGCGTAAATGCGATGGGGCCTACCGGGGAGCTGTTTTTT | CASSVNAMGPTGELFF
TRBJ1-1 | TRBV7-3 | NA | TGTGCCAGCAGTCGAGGGGGTAACACTGAAGCTTTCTTT | CASSRGGNTEAFF
TRBJ1-1 | TRBV6-6 | NA | TGTGCCAGCAGTCAAGGACAGAAATACACTGAAGCTTTCTTT | CASSQGQKYTEAFF
TRBJ2-5 | TRBV14 | NA | TGTGCCAGCAGCCTTCCTGGTCAGGGAGGTGAGACCCAGTACTTC | CASSLPGQGGETQYF
TRBJ1-1 | TRBV5-1 | NA | TGCGCCAGCAGCTTCGGGGAAATGAACACTGAAGCTTTCTTT | CASSFGEMNTEAFF
TRBJ2-1 | TRBV7-6 | TRBD2 | TGTGCCAGCAGCCCCTGGGGGGGCTACAATGAGCAGTTCTTC | CASSPWGGYNEQFF
TRBJ2-3 | TRBV11-1 | TRBD1 | TGTGCCAGCAGGGGACGGGACAGGGGATATGGCACAGATACGCAGTATTTT | CASRGRDRGYGTDTQYF
TRBJ1-5 | TRBV4-1 | NA | TGCGCCAGCGGCCTACAGGGAATCAATCAGCCCCAGCATTTT | CASGLQGINQPQHF
TRBJ2-7 | TRBV5-1 | TRBD2 | TGCGCCAGCAGCCTCGGGTCCGGGACTAGCGGCGACGAGCAGTACTTC | CASSLGSGTSGDEQYF
TRBJ1-5 | TRBV7-8 | NA | TGTGCCAGCAGCTTAGAGGCAGGGTTATATAGCAATCAGCCCCAGCATTTT | CASSLEAGLYSNQPQHF
TRBJ2-7 | TRBV5-1 | TRBD1 | TGCGCCAGCAGCTTCCGGGACAGGGAGCCGGAGCAGTACTTC | CASSFRDREPEQYF
TRBJ2-6 | TRBV5-1 | NA | TGCGCCAGCAGCTTGAGGGGTCCAGGCTATAACTCTGGGGCCAACGTCCTGACTTTC | CASSLRGPGYNSGANVLTF
TRBJ2-3 | TRBV7-9 | TRBD2 | TGTGCCAGCAGCTTAGGTTTGTCTAGCGGGGACACAGATACGCAGTATTTT | CASSLGLSSGDTDTQYF
TRBJ2-5 | TRBV5-1 | NA | TGCGCCAGCAGCGGAGGACAGTTAATTCAAGAGACCCAGTACTTC | CASSGGQLIQETQYF
TRBJ1-2 | TRBV4-3 | NA | TGCGCCAGCAGCATTGACCTAGGACAGCCGAACTATGGCTACACCTTC | CASSIDLGQPNYGYTF
TRBJ1-2 | TRBV15 | NA | TGTGCCACCAGCAGAGACCCCTTTTATGGCTACACCTTC | CATSRDPFYGYTF